This passage covers 31 T cell receptor beta chains from one sample sequenced in a study of T cell repertoires in cytomegalovirus infection. These receptors' targets are unknown. Using its own MiXCR run on the reads, TCRdb lists one record per CDR3 protein. The sample has 800,000 to 950,000 distinct CDR3 sequences, 30% to 35% seen once. The source material was cultured CD8+ T cells from PBMCs, sampled from culture after CMV antigen stimulation. The receptors here all came from a human donor in good health (CMV status not recorded). Some clones in this sample may be carry-over from other donors' samples.

This clonotype was detected many times. The CDR3 is CASRVPPSPFSYEQYF. Written as DNA, the CDR3 is TGTGCCAGCAGGGTTCCCCCATCTCCCTTCTCCTACGAGCAGTACTTC. The chain combines TRBV12-3 or TRBV12-4 with TRBJ2-7; D unclear. The length of the CDR3 is 16 residues. Trimming removed 6 bases at V and 0 bases at J, with 18 bases between.

This clonotype showed up many times. J is TRBJ1-2 and V is TRBV7-3; tentative D call: TRBD1 (5 bases). The V end was cut by 1 base, the J end by 8 bases, with 17 bases between. The CDR3 spans 15 residues. Germline CDR1 reads SGHTA; CDR2 reads FQGTGA. CDR3 protein: CASSLKQGNWRGYTF. CDR3 DNA sequence: TGTGCCAGCAGCTTAAAGCAGGGCAACTGGCGAGGCTACACCTTC. Full variable domain (rest looked up from reference TRBV7-3 and TRBJ1-2): GAGVSQTPSNKVTEKGKYVELRCDPISGHTALYWYRQSLGQGPEFLIYFQGTGAADDSGLPNDRFFAVRPEGSVSTLKIQRTERGDSAVYLCASSLKQGNWRGYTFGSGTRLTVV.

This clonotype came up a few times. The chain carries TRBV11-3 and TRBJ2-2; the match to TRBD1 covers 7 bases. The V and J ends lost 5 bases and 6 bases, in that order; junction bases with no gene match: 15. Germline CDR1 SGHNT, CDR2 YENEEA. The CDR3 sequence is 17 residues long. The CDR3 DNA sequence: TGTGCCAGCAGCCAAGAGATGTCGACAGGGTTACCCGGGGAGCTGTTTTTT. Protein sequence: CASSQEMSTGLPGELFF. Looking up the rest from reference TRBV11-3 and TRBJ2-2 gives the full variable domain: EAGVVQSPRYKIIEKKQPVAFWCNPISGHNTLYWYLQNLGQGPELLIRYENEEAVDDSQLPKDRFSAERLKGVDSTLKIQPAELGDSAVYLCASSQEMSTGLPGELFFGEGSRLTVL.

This clonotype was detected only a few times. The V and J genes are TRBV20-1 and TRBJ2-7; possible D gene TRBD2, 6 bases. The V end lost 1 base, the J end lost 9 bases, and 16 bases lay between the germline ends. Germline V gene sequence: CDR1 DFQATT, CDR2 SNEGSKA (reference sequence). The CDR3 extends over 13 amino acids. The CDR3 sequence is CSARASGVGAQYV. The CDR3, as DNA: TGCAGTGCTAGAGCCTCGGGGGTTGGGGCGCAGTACGTC.

The rearrangement joins TRBV6-1 to TRBJ2-1; D is undetermined. V was trimmed by 10 bases and J by 3 bases, leaving 25 bases between them. CDR3 length equals 17 residues. Germline V CDR1 and CDR2: MNHNS, SASEGT. The CDR3 DNA sequence: TGTGCCACCTTCCGAACTATTACAGATACCATCTACAATGAGCAGTTCTTC. This codes for CATFRTITDTIYNEQFF.

The V gene is TRBV29-1, the J gene TRBJ1-2; D gene ambiguous. Germline values: CDR1 SQVTM, CDR2 ANQGSEA. The CDR3 covers 13 residues. Trimming left V 0 bases short and J 4 bases short, with 9 bases between. The CDR3 DNA sequence: TGCAGCGTTGAAGATGGGGAAATCTATGGCTACACCTTC. Its protein is CSVEDGEIYGYTF.

This chain connects TRBV6-5 to TRBJ1-6; TRBD1 is a possible D gene (5 bases). Germline CDR1 MNHEY, CDR2 SVGAGI. The CDR3 spans 16 residues. Trimming stripped 6 bases from V and 2 bases from J, with 14 bases between. For the CDR3, the DNA is TGTGCCAGCAGCCCAGGGCCTAGGCCCTATAATTCACCCCTCCACTTT. Its protein is CASSPGPRPYNSPLHF.

Here the CDR3 reads CASSPFDRVDQPQHF. CDR3 DNA sequence: TGTGCCAGCAGTCCTTTCGACAGGGTAGATCAGCCCCAGCATTTT. The chain has TRBV12-3 or TRBV12-4 and TRBJ1-5, with TRBD1 identical over 7 bases. V lost 5 bases and J lost 5; bases outside the gene matches: 9. The CDR3 length is 15 residues.

This chain connects TRBV6-1 to TRBJ2-1; D not certain. Per germline, CDR1 MNHNS and CDR2 SASEGT. CDR3 length: 15 amino acids. V was clipped by 2 bases and J by 2 bases, with 10 bases between them. CDR3 residues: CASSERDGPYNEQFF. The CDR3 DNA reads TGTGCCAGCAGTGAACGAGACGGCCCCTACAATGAGCAGTTCTTC.

This clonotype was detected once. A much more abundant neighbour one base away suggests this may be a read error. CDR3 bases: TGTGCCAGCCTCGGACGGACAGGCACTGAAGCTTTCTTT. Protein sequence: CASLGRTGTEAFF. This chain connects TRBV7-1 to TRBJ1-1; 7 nucleotides agree with TRBD1. TRBV7-1 is annotated as an ORF whose role is uncertain. This CDR3 has 13 residues. The ends lost 8 bases at V and 4 bases at J; junction bases unmatched: 7.

This clonotype has a handful of counts. This rearrangement joins TRBV27 to TRBJ2-1, with 8 bases lining up with TRBD2. The CDR3 loop spans 14 amino acids. The V gene's germline CDR1 is MNHEY and CDR2 SMNVEV (reference sequence). Losses at the gene ends were 7 bases for V and 8 bases for J; bases not matched to a gene: 10. CDR3 sequence: CASTPGGSVDEQFF. The CDR3 region has the DNA TGTGCCAGCACTCCGGGGGGGAGTGTAGATGAGCAGTTCTTC.

This clonotype was observed a few times. V gene TRBV6-1 combines with J gene TRBJ2-1; D may be TRBD1 or TRBD2 (5 bases each). This CDR3 is 10 amino acids long. Trimming shortened V by 7 bases and J by 12 bases, and 10 bases separated the two germline ends. Per germline, CDR1 MNHNS and CDR2 SASEGT. The CDR3 DNA sequence: TGTGCCAGCAAAACGGGACCGCAGTTCTTC. Translating it yields CASKTGPQFF.

V gene TRBV10-3 combines with J gene TRBJ2-5, with 8 bases fitting TRBD2. The trim removed 6 bases at V and 3 bases at J, leaving 6 bases unmatched. There are 14 residues in the CDR3. Germline CDR1 is ENHRY and CDR2 is SYGVKD. CDR3 DNA: TGTGCCATCAGGGACGGGGGGGCGGAAGAGACCCAGTACTTC. It codes for CAIRDGGAEETQYF.

The rearrangement uses TRBV12-3 or TRBV12-4 and TRBJ2-7; D ambiguous. CDR3 size: 12 residues. V lost 3 bases to trimming and J lost 6 bases, with 9 bases between them. The CDR3 region is CASSFLGVEQYF. The CDR3 nucleotides read TGTGCCAGCAGTTTTCTAGGCGTCGAGCAGTACTTC.

This sequence joins TRBV12-3 or TRBV12-4 and TRBJ2-2, with D perhaps matching TRBD1 (5 bases). With 3 bases removed from V and 4 bases from J, the gap between germline ends came to 15 bases. There are 16 residues in the CDR3. The CDR3, as DNA: TGTGCCAGCAGTTTCCAGACAGAAACCTCCACCGGGGAGCTGTTTTTT. Its protein product is CASSFQTETSTGELFF.

The chain has TRBV2 and TRBJ1-5; D is perhaps TRBD1 (6 bases). The germline V and J ends were trimmed by 0 bases and 4 bases, with 16 bases remaining between them. The CDR3 has 17 residues. The germline V gene encodes CDR1 SNHLY and CDR2 FYNNEI. As DNA, the CDR3 is TGTGCCAGCAGTGAAGCGCTTCGGCGGGGACAAAATCAGCCCCAGCATTTT. Amino acids: CASSEALRRGQNQPQHF.

In this sample, this clonotype turned up a few times. The chain has TRBV6-6 and TRBJ2-4; a weak D match, TRBD2 (6 bases). CDR1 is MNHNY, CDR2 SVGAGI, per germline (reference sequence). Trimming took 5 bases from V and 1 from J, leaving 24 bases between them. The CDR3 loop spans 19 amino acids. CDR3 region: CASSDGGQAPTTAKNIQYF. As DNA, the CDR3 is TGTGCCAGCAGTGATGGAGGGCAGGCCCCGACTACGGCCAAAAACATTCAGTACTTC.

The chain combines TRBV15 with TRBJ2-1; 10 bases line up with TRBD1. Germline lookup yields CDR1 LNHNV and CDR2 YYDKDF (reference sequence). CDR3 size: 15 residues. J was trimmed by 4 bases and V by 3 bases; bases with no gene match: 3. CDR3 region: CATSSPGQGYNEQFF. CDR3 DNA sequence: TGTGCCACCAGCAGTCCGGGACAGGGGTACAATGAGCAGTTCTTC.

With regard to this clonotype: This may be a read error: a much more frequent sequence differs by one nucleotide. Because it lacks the conserved phenylalanine or tryptophan at the end, this CDR3 is likely a read error. The chain combines TRBV10-3 with TRBJ2-5, with a possible D match to TRBD1 (6 bases). Germline assignment: CDR1 ENHRY and CDR2 SYGVKD. This CDR3 is 15 amino acids long. Trimming removed 5 bases from V and 3 bases from J, with 16 bases in between. CDR3 in amino acids: CAISHRTDKEETQYS. The DNA for the CDR3 is TGTGCCATCAGTCACCGGACAGATAAGGAAGAGACCCAGTACTCC.

This clonotype was counted between two and nine times. This chain uses TRBV12-5 with TRBJ2-2; D is perhaps TRBD1 (5 bases). This CDR3 has 19 residues. The germline CDR1 and CDR2 sequences are LGHNT and FRNRAP. V lost 3 bases, J lost 1 base, and 21 bases lay in between. The CDR3 nucleotides read TGTGCTAGTGGTTTTACGACAGAGACCCTACATTTGAACACCGGGGAGCTGTTTTTT. Protein product: CASGFTTETLHLNTGELFF.

This chain links TRBV5-1 with TRBJ2-1, with D possibly being TRBD1 or TRBD2 (5 bases each). Deletions cut 3 bases from V and 2 bases from J, with 18 bases between. The CDR3 has 17 residues. Germline-derived CDR1 and CDR2 are SGHRS and YFSETQ. CDR3 in DNA: TGCGCCAGCAGCTGGTCCCCGGGGCCTTACGCCTACAATGAGCAGTTCTTC. This sequence encodes CASSWSPGPYAYNEQFF.

The chain uses TRBV4-1 and TRBJ1-1; D is uncertain. This CDR3 contains 14 residues. Between the trimmed V and J ends, which lost 1 base and 6 bases, there was a span of 12 bases. Germline values: CDR1 MGHRA, CDR2 YSYEKL. The CDR3 loop reads CASSQVRGRSEAFF. The CDR3 DNA reads as TGCGCCAGCAGCCAAGTTCGGGGTCGGTCTGAAGCTTTCTTT.

V gene TRBV29-1 combines with J gene TRBJ1-4, with 9 bases that match TRBD1. Per germline, CDR1 SQVTM and CDR2 ANQGSEA. V was clipped by 0 bases and J by 5 bases; unmatched bases: 10. The CDR3 runs to 17 residues. The CDR3 DNA reads as TGCAGCGTTGAAGAGCCGGACAGGGGCTGGCGGAATGAAAAACTGTTTTTT. It encodes CSVEEPDRGWRNEKLFF.

This clonotype was counted a few times. The V gene is TRBV10-3, the J gene TRBJ2-7, with a tentative D call TRBD1 (6 bases). V gave up 10 bases and J gave up 1 base, with 17 bases separating them. The CDR3 extends over 14 amino acids. From germline, CDR1 is ENHRY and CDR2 SYGVKD. The CDR3 loop is CATGTSPRSYEQYV. The CDR3 DNA sequence: TGTGCCACAGGGACATCCCCGCGGTCCTACGAGCAGTACGTC.

Note on this clonotype: This may stem from a read error, because a much larger clone lies one nucleotide away. V is TRBV7-6 and J is TRBJ2-3; D is perhaps TRBD1 (6 bases). CDR1 SGHVS and CDR2 FNYEAQ come from the germline V gene. The CDR3 extends over 16 amino acids. With 4 bases removed from V and 2 bases from J, the gap between germline ends came to 16 bases. The CDR3 nucleotides are TGTGCCAGCAGCTCCCGGGACAAGTCCTACACAGATACGCAGTATTTT. Its translation: CASSSRDKSYTDTQYF.

V and J are TRBV7-4 and TRBJ2-1; TRBD1 matches at 9 bases. From germline, CDR1 is SGHVT and CDR2 SQSDAQ. CDR3 size: 13 residues. V lost 8 bases, J lost 8 bases, and 7 bases stayed unmatched. CDR3: CASARDRVDEQFF. The CDR3 DNA follows: TGTGCCAGCGCCCGGGACAGGGTGGATGAGCAGTTCTTC.

This chain joins TRBV4-1 and TRBJ2-1; D is unclear. Germline V gene data show CDR1 as MGHRA and CDR2 as YSYEKL. The CDR3 consists of 13 residues. The V end lost 0 bases, the J end lost 5 bases, and 5 bases lay between the germline ends. In DNA form, the CDR3 reads TGCGCCAGCAGCCAAGAATGGAACAATGAGCAGTTCTTC. This translates into CASSQEWNNEQFF.

The CDR3 DNA sequence: TGTGCTAGTGCTAGCGGGGTCTACAATGAGCAGTTCTTC. Translated, it gives CASASGVYNEQFF. The rearrangement uses TRBV12-5 and TRBJ2-1; 9 nucleotides match TRBD2. Germline values: CDR1 LGHNT, CDR2 FRNRAP. The CDR3 covers 13 residues. V was pared by 7 bases and J by 3 bases, with 1 base of the junction left unmatched.

A remark on this clonotype: The germline gene is not matched at one end of the junction; a read error may be the cause. The gene calls are TRBV20-1 and TRBJ2-7; 9 bases are a match to TRBD1. The CDR3 contains 13 residues. Germline V gives CDR1 DFQATT, CDR2 SNEGSKA (reference sequence). DNA of the CDR3: TGTAGTGCGTCGGGACAGGGTTACTACGAGCAGTACTTC. It is translated as CSASGQGYYEQYF.

The chain couples TRBV7-8 to TRBJ1-1, with D perhaps TRBD1 (5 bases). The CDR3 loop spans 16 amino acids. V was pared by 0 bases and J by 3 bases, with 14 bases between. Germline V CDR1 and CDR2: SGHVS, FQNEAQ. CDR3: CASSLAGDERDTEAFF. In DNA form, the CDR3 reads TGTGCCAGCAGCTTAGCAGGGGATGAGAGGGACACTGAAGCTTTCTTT.

V usage is TRBV7-3 and J usage is TRBJ2-7, with TRBD1 identical over 8 bases. The germline V gene has CDR1 SGHTA and CDR2 FQGTGA. Trimming removed 5 bases from V and 5 bases from J; junction bases left unmatched: 11. CDR3 length: 15 residues. The CDR3 loop reads CASSRPDRVSDEQYF. The CDR3 DNA reads as TGTGCCAGCAGCCGGCCGGACAGGGTATCCGACGAGCAGTACTTC.